This record concerns one T cell receptor beta chain sequence. CDR3 length: 15 residues. J lost 2 bases, V lost 3 bases, and 5 bases had no gene match. Germline-derived CDR1 and CDR2 are MNHEY and SMNVEV (reference sequence). These data come from a study of blood T cell repertoires in COVID-19. Across the whole study: Donors in the United States, Italy and Spain gave samples during acute or convalescent COVID-19.

Those who participated ranged in age from about 18 to 89 years and resided in about two dozen US areas. Per the study methods: Amplifying reference gene primers gave estimates of nucleated cell counts. Using immunoSEQ multiplex PCR, the repertoire was profiled, and TCRdb retains in-frame clones only, with some absent. The DNA was the basis for D and trimming; V, J and clone size are from that table. This sample carries 110,000 to 150,000 clones, roughly 84% of them seen once, and the ten largest clones take 4.5% to 5.5%. The V gene is TRBV27, the J gene TRBJ2-3; TRBD1 aligns across 7 bases. The clonotype originates from a man aged 35 to 55 with acute COVID-19. Sequencing was done on a sample of PBMCs or T cells enriched from blood (not recorded which). The CDR3 region is CASSFRQGLTDTQYF. In nucleotides, the CDR3 is TGTGCCAGCAGTTTCAGACAGGGTCTCACAGATACGCAGTATTTT.